The 8 T cell receptor beta chains reported below all come from one sample, sequenced in a study of blood T cell repertoires in COVID-19. The method was immunoSEQ multiplex PCR; TCRdb's version includes in-frame clones alone and lacks a portion of them. The sample comprises about 120,000 clones, around 86% of which are singletons, and 30% rests with the top ten. The sample consisted of peripheral blood. The receptors derive from a woman aged 70-85 years with acute or convalescent COVID-19.

This clone was detected once. The chain employs TRBV5-4 and TRBJ2-5; 8 positions match TRBD2. Germline lookup yields CDR1 SGHNT and CDR2 YYREEE (reference sequence). With V trimmed by 2 bases and J by 7 bases, 13 bases remained unmatched. CDR3 length equals 16 residues. The CDR3 DNA sequence: TGTGCCAGCAGCTTCCCTTCCCGGGGGGGCCTGGGGACCCAGTACTTC. Translated, it gives CASSFPSRGGLGTQYF.

The chain links TRBV5-6 to TRBJ2-2; D gene unclear. V lost 6 bases to trimming and J lost 1 base, with 4 bases between them. This CDR3 has 12 residues. CDR1 is SGHDT and CDR2 is YYEEEE in the germline V gene. CDR3 in DNA: TGTGCCAGCATGAGGAACACCGGGGAGCTGTTTTTT. Its protein product is CASMRNTGELFF.

The chain links TRBV7-9 to TRBJ2-7, with 11 nucleotides matching TRBD2. Germline CDR1 reads SEHNR; CDR2 reads FQNEAQ (reference sequence). The CDR3 has 14 amino acids. V dropped 4 bases and J dropped 2; count of bases not matched to a gene: 1. In DNA form, the CDR3 reads TGTGCCAGCAGCTATAGCGGGGGGGCCTACGAGCAGTACTTC. It encodes CASSYSGGAYEQYF.

The chain links TRBV28 to TRBJ1-2; D is undetermined. The V gene lost 2 bases and the J gene lost 4 bases, with 14 bases spanning the gap. There are 15 residues in the CDR3. Germline loops: CDR1 MDHEN, CDR2 SYDVKM. This chain's CDR3 is CASSLVRRHLYGYTF. CDR3 coding DNA: TGTGCCAGCAGTTTAGTCAGGCGACACCTCTATGGCTACACCTTC.

This clone was seen only once. The chain carries TRBV30 and TRBJ2-3; D possibly corresponds to TRBD2 (7 bases). Germline V gene lookup returns CDR1 GTSNPN and CDR2 SVGIG (reference sequence). The ends were cut back, 2 bases at V and 3 bases at J, with 12 bases in the middle. This CDR3 spans 14 amino acids. CDR3 sequence: CAWSRGGGTDTQYF. For the CDR3, the DNA is TGTGCCTGGAGTAGAGGGGGGGGTACAGATACGCAGTATTTT. Full variable domain (remainder filled in from reference TRBV30 and TRBJ2-3): SQTIHQWPATLVQPVGSPLSLECTVEGTSNPNLYWYRQAAGRGLQLLFYSVGIGQISSEVPQNLSASRPQDRQFILSSKKLLLSDSGFYLCAWSRGGGTDTQYFGPGTRLTVL.

The chain carries TRBV2 and TRBJ2-7; the match to TRBD2 covers 7 bases. Per the germline V gene, CDR1 is SNHLY and CDR2 is FYNNEI. Trimming removed 0 bases from V and 2 bases from J; junction bases left unmatched: 1. The CDR3 sequence is 14 residues long. The CDR3 nucleotides are TGTGCCAGCAGTGAAGCGCGGGAGACCTACGAGCAGTACTTC. Translating gives CASSEARETYEQYF.

V and J are TRBV29-1 and TRBJ1-2, with D tentatively TRBD1 (5 bases). Deletions cut 3 bases from V and 8 bases from J, with 25 bases between. CDR3 length equals 16 residues. Germline V gives CDR1 SQVTM, CDR2 ANQGSEA. In DNA form, the CDR3 reads TGCAGCGTTGATCCCTCGGGGGGACGGGGGTACCGGGGCTACACCTTC. Protein: CSVDPSGGRGYRGYTF.

This clone has only a few counts. The chain joins TRBV19 to TRBJ1-5; 10 nucleotides align to TRBD1. J gave up 5 bases and V 5 bases, and 9 bases lay outside the gene matches. CDR1 is LNHDA and CDR2 is SQIVND in the germline V gene (reference sequence). CDR3 length equals 16 residues. CDR3 in amino acids: CASSPDRGPGDQPQHF. The DNA for the CDR3 is TGTGCCAGTAGTCCAGACAGGGGGCCGGGAGATCAGCCCCAGCATTTT.